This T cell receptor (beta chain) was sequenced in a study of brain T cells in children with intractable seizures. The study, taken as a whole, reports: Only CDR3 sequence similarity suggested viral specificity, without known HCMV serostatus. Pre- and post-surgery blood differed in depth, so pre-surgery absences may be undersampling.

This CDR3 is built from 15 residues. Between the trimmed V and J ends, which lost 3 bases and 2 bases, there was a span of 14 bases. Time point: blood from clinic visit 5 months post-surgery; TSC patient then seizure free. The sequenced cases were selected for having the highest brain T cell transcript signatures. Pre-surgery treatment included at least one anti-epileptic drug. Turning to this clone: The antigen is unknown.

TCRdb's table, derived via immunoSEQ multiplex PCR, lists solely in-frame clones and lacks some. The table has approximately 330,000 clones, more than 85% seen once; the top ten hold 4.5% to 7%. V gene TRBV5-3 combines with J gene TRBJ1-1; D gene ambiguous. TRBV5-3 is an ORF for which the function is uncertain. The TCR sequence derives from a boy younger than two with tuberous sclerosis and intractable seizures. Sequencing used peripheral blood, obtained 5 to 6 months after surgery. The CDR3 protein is CARSSDLAGNTEAFF. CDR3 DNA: TGTGCCAGAAGCTCCGATCTGGCGGGTAACACTGAAGCTTTCTTT.